Each of the 10 T cell receptor beta chains below was sequenced from the same sample in a study of blood T cell repertoires in COVID-19. TCRdb keeps only in-frame clones here, not all; method: immunoSEQ multiplex PCR. The sample consists of roughly 150,000 clones, 83% of them appearing once. The sample taken for sequencing was peripheral blood. The receptors were sampled from an elderly woman with acute or convalescent COVID-19.

The rearrangement uses TRBV15 and TRBJ1-1, with 7 bases matching TRBD1. V shed 2 bases and J 9 bases; nucleotides not matched to a gene: 3. The CDR3 spans 12 residues. Germline V CDR1 and CDR2: LNHNV, YYDKDF (reference sequence). The CDR3 nucleotides are TGTGCCACCAGCAGACTACAGGGGAAAGCTTTCTTT. This gives the protein CATSRLQGKAFF. Complete variable domain (other parts from reference TRBV15 and TRBJ1-1): DAMVIQNPRYQVTQFGKPVTLSCSQTLNHNVMYWYQQKSSQAPKLLFHYYDKDFNNEADTPDNFQSRRPNTSFCFLDIRSPGLGDTAMYLCATSRLQGKAFFGQGTRLTVV.

This chain connects TRBV4-3 to TRBJ2-2; 8 nucleotides line up with TRBD1. Germline lookup yields CDR1 LGHNA and CDR2 YSLEER. Losses at the gene ends were 4 bases for V and 4 bases for J; bases not matched to a gene: 2. The CDR3 is made up of 14 amino acids. CDR3 region: CASSLTGGTGELFF. The CDR3, as DNA: TGCGCCAGCAGCCTTACAGGGGGCACCGGGGAGCTGTTTTTT.

This chain joins TRBV30 and TRBJ2-2, with TRBD1 as a possible D gene (6 bases). The CDR3 extends over 15 amino acids. Germline V gene sequence: CDR1 GTSNPN, CDR2 SVGIG (reference sequence). V was clipped by 0 bases and J by 5 bases, with 13 bases between them. The CDR3 DNA follows: TGTGCCTGGAGTGTAGGGCAGGGGCGAACCGGGGAGCTGTTTTTT. It codes for CAWSVGQGRTGELFF.

V gene TRBV6-6 combines with J gene TRBJ2-7, with a possible D match to TRBD1 (6 bases). Trimming stripped 8 bases from V and 5 bases from J, with 10 bases between. Germline V gene data show CDR1 as MNHNY and CDR2 as SVGAGI (reference sequence). The CDR3 loop spans 11 amino acids. The CDR3 reads CASAKGDEQYF. Here the CDR3 DNA reads TGTGCCAGCGCCAAGGGGGACGAGCAGTACTTC.

The rearrangement uses TRBV7-8 and TRBJ2-3; tentative D call: TRBD2 (6 bases). The CDR3 is made up of 15 amino acids. The V end lost 2 bases, the J end lost 8 bases, and 17 bases lay between the germline ends. The germline V gene encodes CDR1 SGHVS and CDR2 FQNEAQ. The CDR3 protein is CASSLSGGVGGTQYF. The CDR3 DNA follows: TGTGCCAGCAGCTTATCCGGAGGGGTCGGGGGTACGCAGTATTTT.

The chain uses TRBV2 and TRBJ2-7; D might be TRBD2 (6 bases). Per germline, CDR1 SNHLY and CDR2 FYNNEI. The CDR3 has 14 amino acids. Trimming took 4 bases from V and 1 from J, leaving 11 bases between them. For the CDR3, the DNA is TGTGCCAGCAGTGTGGGACGGGGGTCCTACGAGCAGTACTTC. This sequence encodes CASSVGRGSYEQYF.

This clone was found once. The genes are TRBV5-1 and TRBJ1-1, with 7 bases aligning to TRBD1. Germline V CDR1 and CDR2: SGHRS, YFSETQ. The ends lost 3 bases at V and 1 base at J; junction bases unmatched: 9. The CDR3 runs to 16 residues. The CDR3 spells CASSSTPQGENTEAFF. The CDR3 DNA sequence: TGCGCCAGCAGCTCCACCCCTCAGGGGGAGAACACTGAAGCTTTCTTT.

The chain uses TRBV19 and TRBJ1-4, with 10 bases lining up with TRBD1. This CDR3 has 16 residues. Trimming cost V 3 bases and J 1 base; bases outside gene matches: 2. Germline assignment: CDR1 LNHDA and CDR2 SQIVND (reference sequence). The CDR3 DNA reads TGTGCCAGTAGTATTGGGACAGGGGTAACTAATGAAAAACTGTTTTTT. Protein sequence: CASSIGTGVTNEKLFF. Filled out from reference TRBV19 and TRBJ1-4, the complete variable domain reads DGGITQSPKYLFRKEGQNVTLSCEQNLNHDAMYWYRQDPGQGLRLIYYSQIVNDFQKGDIAEGYSVSREKKESFPLTVTSAQKNPTAFYLCASSIGTGVTNEKLFFGSGTQLSVL.

V and J are TRBV5-5 and TRBJ1-2; 7 positions match TRBD1. The germline V gene encodes CDR1 SGHKS and CDR2 YYEKEE (reference sequence). This CDR3 spans 14 amino acids. Trimming removed 3 bases from V and 7 bases from J; junction bases left unmatched: 9. This CDR3 is CASSSIPYRGGYTF. The CDR3 region has the DNA TGTGCCAGCAGCTCGATACCTTACAGGGGTGGCTACACCTTC.

The V call is TRBV7-8, the J call TRBJ1-2; a weak D match, TRBD1 (5 bases). The germline V gene has CDR1 SGHVS and CDR2 FQNEAQ. V was shortened by 0 bases and J by 6 bases, with 23 bases between the two germline ends. This CDR3 is 18 amino acids long. In DNA form, the CDR3 reads TGTGCCAGCAGCTTAGCGGGGGGGTTGCGGCGAAATATTGATGGCTACACCTTC. Translating it yields CASSLAGGLRRNIDGYTF.